This T cell receptor beta chain is drawn from a study of T cells in Graves' hyperthyroidism and ophthalmopathy. Study-wide points: Patients with ophthalmopathy were separated from those with stable hyperthyroidism by a 13 V-J model.

The study enrolled patients aged 18 to 65 with newly diagnosed hyperthyroidism of under 2 months' duration. CDR1 SGHDN and CDR2 FVKESK come from the germline V gene. This CDR3 contains 16 residues. Trimming cost V 1 base and J 4 bases, with 17 bases left between them. This clonotype was recorded a few times. The antigen is not known. There were TCR beta CDR3 regions amplified from RNA transcripts. A set of HTBI primers served as the primers for a first-round RT-PCR of the TCR CDR3. One entry per CDR3 protein, called by TCRdb with MiXCR from the multiplex PCR reads. The table includes around 720,000 distinct CDR3 sequences, around 40% detected once.

The sequenced sample was blood. The chain has TRBV14 and TRBJ2-7; perhaps TRBD1 as D (6 bases). This receptor was identified in a woman aged 40-49 years with Graves' hyperthyroidism. CDR3 bases: TGTGCCAGCAGCCAAGTCGTTCGGGACATAGGATACGAGCAGTACTTC. It encodes CASSQVVRDIGYEQYF.